This T cell receptor (beta chain) is from a study of blood T cell repertoires in COVID-19. Study context: The United States, Italy and Spain supplied acute and convalescent COVID-19 samples. T cells, B-cell-depleted T cells, or PBMCs provided the cDNA or gDNA that served as material.

Seattle-derived patients entered the study during active infection and were followed longitudinally. Germline loops: CDR1 LGHDT, CDR2 YNNKEL (reference sequence). The CDR3 runs 16 residues. Trimming shortened V by 1 base and J by 5 bases, and 14 bases separated the two germline ends. Study processing details: Amplification of reference gene primers was used by the study to estimate nucleated cell counts. Sequencing was performed with immunoSEQ multiplex PCR; in TCRdb, only in-frame clones are kept and a portion is missing. That table furnishes V, J and clone size, whereas the DNA furnished D and trimming. The repertoire holds under 100,000 clones, with roughly 78% as singletons.

Specimen: peripheral blood. This TCR was sampled from a man aged 55-75 years with COVID-19, enrolled during active disease. The rearrangement links TRBV3-1 (or the pseudogene TRBV3-2) to TRBJ2-2; a weak D match, TRBD1 (6 bases). For the CDR3, the DNA is TGTGCCAGCAGCCAAGTGGGGGCAGGGAGAACCGGGGAGCTGTTTTTT. Protein product: CASSQVGAGRTGELFF.